Listed here are 16 T cell receptor beta chains from one sample, sequenced in a study of T-cell reconstitution after alpha-beta-depleted transplantation in children. TCRbeta library preparation incorporated unique molecular identifiers. MiXCR, run by TCRdb on the PCR reads, gives a single entry per CDR3 protein. Of about 980,000 distinct CDR3 sequences detected, about 30% appear once; the ten largest clones hold over 25%. The sequencing here drew on PBMCs, mostly from graft donor cells, taken 360 days after TCRalphabeta/CD19-depleted stem cell transplant. The receptors come from a boy under two years old who had a stem cell transplant for SCID, so the T cells may come from the graft donor.

The chain is built from TRBV14 and TRBJ2-1; 7 nucleotides align to TRBD1. The CDR3 is 16 amino acids. The germline V gene encodes CDR1 SGHDN and CDR2 FVKESK. The junction had 7 bases not matched to a gene; V was cut back by 4 bases and J by 1 base. In nucleotides, the CDR3 is TGTGCCAGCAGCCCTGACAGGGACCGTTCCTACAATGAGCAGTTCTTC. Translating gives CASSPDRDRSYNEQFF.

CDR3 residues: CASIDRTNWNTEAFF. The CDR3 nucleotides read TGTGCCAGCATTGACAGGACGAACTGGAACACTGAAGCTTTCTTT. The V gene is TRBV12-3 or TRBV12-4, the J gene TRBJ1-1; weak D call: TRBD1 (6 bases). This CDR3 is built from 15 residues. Trimming took off 7 bases at V and 1 base at J, with 16 bases between the two ends.

This clonotype was recorded at least ten times. The V and J genes are TRBV4-1 and TRBJ2-1; D is unresolved. The CDR3 runs to 12 residues. The V gene lost 1 base and the J gene lost 6 bases, with 4 bases spanning the gap. Per the germline V gene, CDR1 is MGHRA and CDR2 is YSYEKL. The CDR3 loop is CASSQVPNEQFF. The CDR3, as DNA: TGCGCCAGCAGCCAAGTCCCCAATGAGCAGTTCTTC.

A few counts support this clonotype. The chain carries TRBV12-3 or TRBV12-4 and TRBJ2-1, with D tentatively TRBD2 (6 bases). The CDR3 is made up of 11 amino acids. Trimming left V 3 bases short and J 13 bases short, with 10 bases between. The CDR3 DNA reads TGTGCCAGCAGTTTCGGGGAGGCTCAGTTCTTC. Amino acids: CASSFGEAQFF.

This clonotype was seen a few times. The CDR3 DNA reads TGCGCCAGCAGCTATAATGTTGGGACAGGATACGAGCAGTACTTC. This codes for CASSYNVGTGYEQYF. V usage is TRBV5-1 and J usage is TRBJ2-7, with 8 bases aligning to TRBD1. Germline values: CDR1 SGHRS, CDR2 YFSETQ. The CDR3 totals 15 residues. Losses at the gene ends were 3 bases for V and 4 bases for J; bases not matched to a gene: 9.

This clonotype has a handful of counts. V usage is TRBV7-9 and J usage is TRBJ2-7, with 8 bases fitting TRBD1. The CDR3 extends over 15 amino acids. Trimming removed 1 base from V and 6 bases from J; junction bases left unmatched: 8. In germline, CDR1 is SEHNR, CDR2 FQNEAQ (reference sequence). CDR3 DNA sequence: TGTGCCAGCAGCTTAGTAGGACAGGGTAGGTTCGAGCAGTACTTC. Its protein is CASSLVGQGRFEQYF. The full variable domain, with the rest looked up from reference TRBV7-9 and TRBJ2-7, is DTGVSQNPRHKITKRGQNVTFRCDPISEHNRLYWYRQTLGQGPEFLTYFQNEAQLEKSRLLSDRFSAERPKGSFSTLEIQRTEQGDSAMYLCASSLVGQGRFEQYFGPGTRLTVT.

This clonotype has more than one count but fewer than ten. The chain has TRBV7-9 and TRBJ2-2, with D hard to call. Looked up from germline, CDR1 is SEHNR and CDR2 is FQNEAQ (reference sequence). CDR3 length: 13 amino acids. V was clipped by 6 bases and J by 6 bases, with 11 bases between them. The CDR3 DNA reads TGTGCCAGCAGATTCGTGGAGCCCGGGGAGCTGTTTTTT. This translates into CASRFVEPGELFF.

This clonotype was detected a few times. V usage is TRBV9 and J usage is TRBJ2-2; D might be TRBD1 or TRBD2, each matching 5 bases. V dropped 4 bases and J dropped 3 bases, with 19 bases sitting between them. Germline-derived CDR1 and CDR2 are SGDLS and YYNGEE. The CDR3 totals 17 residues. CDR3 in DNA: TGTGCCAGCAGCCCTCGTAGTTCTGGGGGAGACACCGGGGAGCTGTTTTTT. It specifies CASSPRSSGGDTGELFF. The variable domain in full, completed from reference TRBV9 and TRBJ2-2, reads DSGVTQTPKHLITATGQRVTLRCSPRSGDLSVYWYQQSLDQGLQFLIQYYNGEERAKGNILERFSAQQFPDLHSELNLSSLELGDSALYFCASSPRSSGGDTGELFFGEGSRLTVL.

This clonotype showed up just a few times. The chain is built from TRBV5-1 and TRBJ2-1; a possible D gene is TRBD2 (7 bases). Germline loops: CDR1 SGHRS, CDR2 YFSETQ. V lost 0 bases and J lost 7, with 14 bases in between. There are 15 residues in the CDR3. In DNA form, the CDR3 reads TGCGCCAGCAGCTTGGTGCGGGGGCCTTGGAATGAGCAGTTCTTC. Its translation: CASSLVRGPWNEQFF.

This clonotype occurred a few times. In DNA, the CDR3 is TGCGCCAGCAGCCACACCCGGAGGGACAGGGCAGATACGCAGTATTTT. Residues: CASSHTRRDRADTQYF. The chain uses TRBV4-3 and TRBJ2-3; 9 bases are a match to TRBD1. Germline assignment: CDR1 LGHNA and CDR2 YSLEER. This CDR3 spans 16 amino acids. Losses at the gene ends were 3 bases for V and 4 bases for J; bases not matched to a gene: 8.

This chain joins TRBV28 and TRBJ1-1; 9 nucleotides line up with TRBD1. Germline V CDR1 and CDR2: MDHEN, SYDVKM. Losses at the gene ends were 2 bases for V and 7 bases for J; bases not matched to a gene: 17. This CDR3 region has 18 residues. The CDR3 nucleotides are TGTGCCAGCAGTTTACCTTTTCAATTCGGGACAGGGAATGATGAAGCTTTCTTT. Translating it yields CASSLPFQFGTGNDEAFF.

V usage is TRBV6-5 and J usage is TRBJ1-4; D not resolved. V was cut by 0 bases and J by 8 bases, with 7 bases left in between. The CDR3 totals 13 residues. The germline V gene has CDR1 MNHEY and CDR2 SVGAGI. The CDR3 nucleotides read TGTGCCAGCAGTTACTCGGAGAGGGAAAAACTGTTTTTT. It is translated as CASSYSEREKLFF.

This chain links TRBV6-2 or TRBV6-3 with TRBJ2-2; no clear D. The V end was cut by 7 bases, the J end by 6 bases, with 12 bases between. Germline assignment: CDR1 MNHEY and CDR2 SVGEGT. The CDR3 totals 13 residues. The CDR3 here is CASTKRVAGELFF. The CDR3 DNA follows: TGTGCCAGCACTAAAAGGGTTGCCGGGGAGCTGTTTTTT.

The chain links TRBV19 to TRBJ2-1; possibly TRBD2 for D (5 bases). CDR3 length equals 15 residues. Germline loops: CDR1 LNHDA, CDR2 SQIVND (reference sequence). Trimming left V 1 base short and J 3 bases short, with 10 bases between. The CDR3 coding sequence is TGTGCCAGTAGTATAGGAGGGAAGGGCTACAATGAGCAGTTCTTC. This gives the protein CASSIGGKGYNEQFF.

This clonotype was seen more than once but under ten times. This sequence joins TRBV4-3 and TRBJ2-5; the D gene is possibly TRBD2 (5 bases). Looked up from germline, CDR1 is LGHNA and CDR2 is YSLEER. This CDR3 has 14 residues. V was pared by 0 bases and J by 5 bases, with 10 bases between. The CDR3 DNA follows: TGCGCCAGCAGCCAAGATCCCTCTAGCGAGACCCAGTACTTC. As protein: CASSQDPSSETQYF.

The rearrangement joins TRBV10-3 to TRBJ2-3; D is perhaps TRBD2 (5 bases). V was clipped by 2 bases and J by 5 bases, with 17 bases between them. CDR1 and CDR2 (germline): ENHRY, SYGVKD. The CDR3 is 16 residues long. The DNA of the CDR3 is TGTGCCATCAGTGAGCTCTCCGGCGGGTTAGGAGATACGCAGTATTTT. Translating gives CAISELSGGLGDTQYF.